Following are 4 T cell receptor beta chains from one sample sequenced in a study of graft-versus-host responses after intestinal transplantation. Using immunoSEQ multiplex PCR, the repertoire was profiled, and TCRdb retains in-frame clones only, with some absent. The table records more than 85,000 clones, roughly 93% of them present only once. What these receptors recognize is not known. The material was unstimulated CD8+ T cells sorted from spleen or lymph node cells, obtained before intestinal transplant. These receptors were taken from a human donor who received an intestinal transplant.

The CDR3 spells CASSPTGRNTGELFF. The CDR3 DNA reads as TGTGCCAGCAGTCCGACAGGACGGAACACCGGGGAGCTGTTTTTT. The chain links TRBV9 to TRBJ2-2, with D possibly TRBD1 on 6 matching bases. Germline values: CDR1 SGDLS, CDR2 YYNGEE. This CDR3 has 15 amino acids. V lost 5 bases, J lost 1 base, and 12 bases lay in between.

The CDR3 bases are TGTGCCAGCAGCGGGACAGAGCAGTACTTC. Encoded protein: CASSGTEQYF. The chain employs TRBV6-1 and TRBJ2-7; D may be TRBD1 (6 bases). The CDR3 consists of 10 residues. The germline V gene encodes CDR1 MNHNS and CDR2 SASEGT. Trimming took 6 bases from V and 7 from J, leaving 7 bases between them.

The J gene is TRBJ1-2, the V gene TRBV6-1; D is ambiguous. The ends were cut back, 4 bases at V and 6 bases at J, with 6 bases in the middle. The CDR3 has 11 amino acids. Per the germline V gene, CDR1 is MNHNS and CDR2 is SASEGT. CDR3 protein: CASSGVDGYTF. The DNA of the CDR3 is TGTGCCAGCAGTGGAGTGGATGGCTACACCTTC.

The chain recombines TRBV29-1 with TRBJ1-1; 7 bases line up with TRBD1. Germline-derived CDR1 and CDR2 are SQVTM and ANQGSEA. V shed 6 bases, J shed 2 bases, and the junction held 6 bases outside the gene matches. This CDR3 comprises 13 residues. The CDR3 here is CSVDTGDNTEAFF. Written as DNA, the CDR3 is TGCAGCGTGGACACAGGGGATAACACTGAAGCTTTCTTT. Full variable domain (remainder filled in from reference TRBV29-1 and TRBJ1-1): SAVISQKPSRDICQRGTSLTIQCQVDSQVTMMFWYRQQPGQSLTLIATANQGSEATYESGFVIDKFPISRPNLTFSTLTVSNMSPEDSSIYLCSVDTGDNTEAFFGQGTRLTVV.